The 10 T cell receptor beta chains below come from one sample, sequenced in a study of OX40 agonist ivuxolimab in advanced cancers. Here immunoSEQ multiplex PCR was the method, and the copy in TCRdb shows in-frame clones only, minus some. This table has about 9,800 clones, around 89% appearing once. Sequenced here: CD4+ or CD8+ T cells sorted from blood, sampled in a trial of the OX40 agonist ivuxolimab. Receptor source: an adult with an advanced solid tumor such as melanoma, head and neck, liver or kidney cancer.

The V gene is TRBV19, the J gene TRBJ1-1, with 7 bases aligning to TRBD1. The length of the CDR3 is 15 residues. The germline gives CDR1 LNHDA, CDR2 SQIVND (reference sequence). The V and J ends lost 0 bases and 1 base, in that order; junction bases with no gene match: 2. The CDR3, as DNA: TGTGCCAGTAGTATAGAGGACAGGAGGAACACTGAAGCTTTCTTT. Protein product: CASSIEDRRNTEAFF.

The genes are TRBV11-2 and TRBJ2-3; TRBD2 matches at 7 bases. The CDR3 covers 17 residues. The germline CDR1 and CDR2 sequences are SGHAT and FQNNGV. Losses at the gene ends were 0 bases for V and 5 bases for J; bases not matched to a gene: 11. CDR3 residues: CASSLEGLIVGGDTQYF. CDR3 sequence (DNA): TGTGCCAGCAGCTTAGAGGGACTAATTGTCGGGGGAGATACGCAGTATTTT.

The rearrangement uses TRBV9 and TRBJ2-1; either TRBD1 or TRBD2 may fit D (5 bases each). CDR3 size: 15 residues. Germline V gene lookup returns CDR1 SGDLS and CDR2 YYNGEE. Trimming took 0 bases from V and 4 from J, leaving 11 bases between them. CDR3 amino acids: CASSVGGDAYNEQFF. CDR3 DNA sequence: TGTGCCAGCAGCGTAGGAGGGGACGCATACAATGAGCAGTTCTTC.

The chain recombines TRBV10-3 with TRBJ2-5, with D hard to call. Trimming stripped 8 bases from V and 2 bases from J, with 9 bases between. The CDR3 length is 12 residues. Germline CDR1 reads ENHRY; CDR2 reads SYGVKD. CDR3: CAISRPQETQYF. CDR3 nucleotide sequence: TGTGCCATCTCACGCCCACAAGAGACCCAGTACTTC.

This chain uses TRBV5-5 with TRBJ2-7, with D unclear. Trimming took 0 bases from V and 0 from J, leaving 16 bases between them. Looked up from germline, CDR1 is SGHKS and CDR2 is YYEKEE (reference sequence). The CDR3 length is 17 residues. Here the CDR3 DNA reads TGTGCCAGCAGCTTGGCGGCAGACACCTATAGCTCCTACGAGCAGTACTTC. It specifies CASSLAADTYSSYEQYF. The full variable domain, its missing parts supplied by reference TRBV5-5 and TRBJ2-7, is DAGVTQSPTHLIKTRGQQVTLRCSPISGHKSVSWYQQVLGQGPQFIFQYYEKEERGRGNFPDRFSARQFPNYSSELNVNALLLGDSALYLCASSLAADTYSSYEQYFGPGTRLTVT.

The genes are TRBV7-8 and TRBJ1-1, with D unclear. Trimming took off 2 bases at V and 6 bases at J, with 16 bases between the two ends. Germline V lookup: CDR1 SGHVS, CDR2 FQNEAQ. The CDR3 consists of 15 residues. CDR3 bases: TGTGCCAGCAGCTTAAGGTTCGGGGATTTCGCTGAAGCTTTCTTT. Translated: CASSLRFGDFAEAFF. The complete variable domain, with remaining parts taken from reference TRBV7-8 and TRBJ1-1, reads GAGVSQSPRYKVAKRGQDVALRCDPISGHVSLFWYQQALGQGPEFLTYFQNEAQLDKSGLPSDRFFAERPEGSVSTLKIQRTQQEDSAVYLCASSLRFGDFAEAFFGQGTRLTVV.

The rearrangement links TRBV7-3 to TRBJ2-4; possible D gene TRBD2, 7 bases. Deletions cut 1 base from V and 6 bases from J, with 10 bases between. CDR1 and CDR2 from the germline V gene are SGHTA and FQGTGA. This CDR3 has 14 amino acids. In DNA form, the CDR3 reads TGTGCCAGCAGCTTAAGCGGGGGCAGAAACATTCAGTACTTC. It codes for CASSLSGGRNIQYF. The whole variable domain, filled in from reference TRBV7-3 and TRBJ2-4, reads GAGVSQTPSNKVTEKGKYVELRCDPISGHTALYWYRQSLGQGPEFLIYFQGTGAADDSGLPNDRFFAVRPEGSVSTLKIQRTERGDSAVYLCASSLSGGRNIQYFGAGTRLSVL.

The chain uses TRBV7-8 and TRBJ2-7; 9 bases line up with TRBD2. The length of the CDR3 is 14 residues. Unmatched junction bases numbered 3, after V lost 6 bases and J lost 0 bases. Germline CDR1 is SGHVS and CDR2 is FQNEAQ. The CDR3 DNA reads as TGTGCCAGCAGTCGGACTAGCGACTCCTACGAGCAGTACTTC. Its protein product is CASSRTSDSYEQYF.

This rearrangement joins TRBV7-9 to TRBJ1-1; a weak D match, TRBD1 (6 bases). The CDR3 runs 14 residues. Germline V gene data show CDR1 as SEHNR and CDR2 as FQNEAQ (reference sequence). V was shortened by 1 base and J by 5 bases, with 11 bases between the two germline ends. CDR3 sequence: CASSLGQGMTEAFF. CDR3 nucleotide sequence: TGTGCCAGCAGCTTAGGTCAGGGGATGACTGAAGCTTTCTTT.

This clone appeared a few times. This chain connects TRBV28 to TRBJ2-5, with 10 bases aligning to TRBD2. Looked up from germline, CDR1 is MDHEN and CDR2 is SYDVKM. The CDR3 consists of 15 residues. Trimming removed 8 bases from V and 4 bases from J; junction bases left unmatched: 10. For the CDR3, the DNA is TGTGCCAGCTCCCGTCGACTAGCGGGTGCAGAGACCCAGTACTTC. This codes for CASSRRLAGAETQYF.